The 28 T cell receptor beta chains reported below all come from one sample, sequenced in a study of Ad26.COV2.S vaccination and SARS-CoV-2 variants. Only in-frame clones appear in the TCRdb table, and some are missing; sequencing was by immunoSEQ multiplex PCR. Of hundreds of thousands of clones in the sample, roughly 89% were seen once. Treatment given: roughly 18 received Ad26.COV2.S at low or high dose, single or two shots; about 5 received placebo; per-sample allocation not given. Repertoires come from day 63 after the first vaccine or placebo injection. Material: peripheral blood, obtained in a trial of Ad26.COV2.S vaccine versus placebo. Receptors originate from a person between 18 and 65 years old who received the Ad26.COV2.S COVID-19 vaccine or a placebo.

This clone has only a few counts. The genes are TRBV10-2 and TRBJ2-7; D assignment may be TRBD1 or TRBD2 (6 bases each). Germline loops: CDR1 WSHSY, CDR2 SAAADI. V lost 5 bases, J lost 6 bases, and 14 bases lay in between. This CDR3 is 13 amino acids long. CDR3 in amino acids: CASSSQGGTEQYF. In nucleotides, the CDR3 is TGCGCCAGCAGTTCCCAAGGGGGGACCGAGCAGTACTTC.

The rearrangement joins TRBV28 to TRBJ1-5, with 9 nucleotides matching TRBD1. J was trimmed by 4 bases and V by 1 base; bases with no gene match: 8. The CDR3 is 17 residues long. The germline CDR1 and CDR2 sequences are MDHEN and SYDVKM. CDR3 loop: CASSLSHGTGLNQPQHF. CDR3 sequence (DNA): TGTGCCAGCAGTTTATCCCACGGGACAGGGCTGAATCAGCCCCAGCATTTT.

The chain recombines TRBV10-3 with TRBJ1-5; tentatively, D is TRBD1 (5 bases). The CDR3 has 13 residues. Trimming pared 9 bases from V and 4 bases from J, leaving 13 bases between. CDR1 is ENHRY, CDR2 SYGVKD, per germline. CDR3 loop: CAISTSGNQPQHF. DNA for the CDR3: TGTGCCATTTCCACTTCAGGGAATCAGCCCCAGCATTTT.

V gene TRBV7-2 combines with J gene TRBJ2-7, with 11 nucleotides matching TRBD2. CDR3 size: 16 residues. From germline, CDR1 is SGHTA and CDR2 FQGNSA. V lost 5 bases and J lost 2; bases outside the gene matches: 8. Written as DNA, the CDR3 is TGTGCCAGCAGCCCCCGGGCTAGCGGGGGGCCCTACGAGCAGTACTTC. Translating it yields CASSPRASGGPYEQYF. Variable domain in full (rest from reference TRBV7-2 and TRBJ2-7): GAGVSQSPSNKVTEKGKDVELRCDPISGHTALYWYRQSLGQGLEFLIYFQGNSAPDKSGLPSDRFSAERTGGSVSTLTIQRTQQEDSAVYLCASSPRASGGPYEQYFGPGTRLTVT.

This clone was detected a few times. V gene TRBV27 combines with J gene TRBJ2-1; D possibly corresponds to TRBD1 (6 bases). The CDR3 loop spans 18 amino acids. V was shortened by 4 bases and J by 0 bases, with 19 bases between the two germline ends. Per germline, CDR1 MNHEY and CDR2 SMNVEV (reference sequence). The CDR3 spells CASSSLYRASSSYNEQFF. The CDR3 coding sequence is TGTGCCAGCAGTTCACTTTACAGGGCCTCCAGCTCCTACAATGAGCAGTTCTTC.

This sequence joins TRBV7-8 and TRBJ2-1; TRBD1 is a possible D gene (6 bases). Trimming stripped 1 base from V and 7 bases from J, with 11 bases between. The germline gives CDR1 SGHVS, CDR2 FQNEAQ. CDR3 length: 14 residues. CDR3 loop: CASSLGMRGNEQFF. The CDR3 coding sequence is TGTGCCAGCAGCTTAGGGATGAGGGGGAATGAGCAGTTCTTC.

This sequence joins TRBV3-1 (or the pseudogene TRBV3-2) and TRBJ2-3; D perhaps matches TRBD1 (5 bases). The germline V gene encodes CDR1 LGHDT and CDR2 YNNKEL (reference sequence). The CDR3 loop spans 13 amino acids. Trimming took off 0 bases at V and 12 bases at J, with 13 bases between the two ends. CDR3 sequence reads: CASSQEWGRLQYF. The CDR3 DNA reads as TGTGCCAGCAGCCAAGAATGGGGCCGACTTCAGTATTTT.

The CDR3 loop reads CASSLAGGADTQYF. Here the CDR3 DNA reads TGTGCCAGCTCGCTAGCGGGAGGCGCAGATACGCAGTATTTT. This chain joins TRBV18 and TRBJ2-3; TRBD2 matches 11 bases. The V gene's germline CDR1 is KGHSH and CDR2 LQKENI. Losses at the gene ends were 6 bases for V and 4 bases for J; bases not matched to a gene: 3. The CDR3 sequence is 14 residues long.

This clone was seen a single time. This sequence joins TRBV9 and TRBJ1-5, with unresolved D. Germline V CDR1 and CDR2: SGDLS, YYNGEE. This CDR3 has 15 residues. The V gene lost 4 bases and the J gene lost 0 bases, with 11 bases spanning the gap. The CDR3 spells CASSPDGDSNQPQHF. The CDR3 DNA reads as TGTGCCAGCAGCCCCGACGGGGATAGCAATCAGCCCCAGCATTTT.

The J gene is TRBJ1-3, the V gene TRBV19; D call uncertain. V lost 6 bases to trimming and J lost 4 bases, with 7 bases between them. CDR1 and CDR2 (germline): LNHDA, SQIVND (reference sequence). This CDR3 contains 12 residues. The CDR3 protein is CASRDRGNTIYF. CDR3 nucleotides: TGTGCCAGTAGGGACCGAGGAAACACCATATATTTT.

The gene calls are TRBV19 and TRBJ1-5, with 7 bases lining up with TRBD1. With 6 bases clipped from V and 5 bases from J, the junction kept 7 bases outside the gene matches. The length of the CDR3 is 14 residues. Per germline, CDR1 LNHDA and CDR2 SQIVND (reference sequence). CDR3 DNA sequence: TGTGCCAGTAGCGAGGGACAGACGTATCAGCCCCAGCATTTT. It specifies CASSEGQTYQPQHF. Complete variable domain (other parts from reference TRBV19 and TRBJ1-5): DGGITQSPKYLFRKEGQNVTLSCEQNLNHDAMYWYRQDPGQGLRLIYYSQIVNDFQKGDIAEGYSVSREKKESFPLTVTSAQKNPTAFYLCASSEGQTYQPQHFGDGTRLSIL.

This rearrangement joins TRBV5-1 to TRBJ1-6, with TRBD1 matching 9 bases. Germline CDR1 reads SGHRS; CDR2 reads YFSETQ. With 2 bases clipped from V and 6 bases from J, the junction kept 3 bases outside the gene matches. This CDR3 region has 15 residues. Written as DNA, the CDR3 is TGCGCCAGCAGCTTTGGGGGACAGGGTAATTCACCCCTCCACTTT. It codes for CASSFGGQGNSPLHF.

This rearrangement joins TRBV18 to TRBJ2-5; TRBD1 agrees at 8 bases. With 4 bases clipped from V and 1 base from J, the junction kept 2 bases outside the gene matches. CDR1 and CDR2 from the germline V gene are KGHSH and LQKENI. CDR3 size: 14 residues. CDR3 sequence reads: CASSRGQGQETQYF. As DNA, the CDR3 is TGTGCCAGCTCACGTGGACAGGGCCAAGAGACCCAGTACTTC.

The V call is TRBV10-3, the J call TRBJ2-1, with 11 positions matching TRBD2. Germline V CDR1 and CDR2: ENHRY, SYGVKD. Trimming at V came to 6 bases and at J to 2 bases, leaving 6 bases not matched to a gene. The CDR3 has 16 residues. The chain's CDR3 is CAIREPTSGTYNEQFF. CDR3 in DNA: TGTGCCATCAGAGAACCGACTAGCGGGACCTACAATGAGCAGTTCTTC.

In this sample, this clone turned up once. The chain has TRBV6-2 or TRBV6-3 and TRBJ1-1; D unresolved. The CDR3 covers 13 residues. The V end was cut by 4 bases, the J end by 4 bases, with 10 bases between. The V gene's germline CDR1 is MNHEY and CDR2 SVGEGT. The DNA of the CDR3 is TGTGCCAGCAGTTCCGGAGGCGTCACTGAAGCTTTCTTT. Translation gives CASSSGGVTEAFF.

The chain links TRBV6-5 to TRBJ1-1; maybe TRBD1 (6 bases). Trimming pared 0 bases from V and 10 bases from J, leaving 12 bases between. CDR3 length equals 13 residues. CDR1 is MNHEY and CDR2 is SVGAGI in the germline V gene. The CDR3, as DNA: TGTGCCAGCAGTTACTCCCGGACAGCTCGAGCTTTCTTT. Its protein is CASSYSRTARAFF.

This chain joins TRBV19 and TRBJ2-2; 10 bases agree with TRBD2. The CDR3 length is 16 residues. V was clipped by 7 bases and J by 0 bases; unmatched bases: 5. The germline V gene has CDR1 LNHDA and CDR2 SQIVND (reference sequence). Written as DNA, the CDR3 is TGTGCCAGTACCCCAGGACTAGCGGCGAACACCGGGGAGCTGTTTTTT. It specifies CASTPGLAANTGELFF.

The chain recombines TRBV28 with TRBJ1-5; 8 bases fit TRBD1. This CDR3 has 15 amino acids. V gave up 4 bases and J gave up 5 bases; unmatched junction bases: 7. Germline assignment: CDR1 MDHEN and CDR2 SYDVKM. The CDR3 spells CASSSKDRVYQPQHF. The CDR3 DNA reads as TGTGCCAGCAGTTCCAAGGACAGGGTTTATCAGCCCCAGCATTTT.

V gene TRBV7-2 combines with J gene TRBJ2-7; D not certain. V lost 5 bases, J lost 3 bases, and 14 bases lay in between. The length of the CDR3 is 14 residues. Germline CDR1 reads SGHTA; CDR2 reads FQGNSA. The CDR3: CASSLFGQLYEQYF. The CDR3 coding sequence is TGTGCCAGCAGCCTATTTGGCCAGCTCTACGAGCAGTACTTC.

This chain uses TRBV30 with TRBJ2-7, with D possibly matching TRBD2 (8 bases). The germline gives CDR1 GTSNPN, CDR2 SVGIG (reference sequence). The CDR3 sequence is 14 residues long. V lost 4 bases to trimming and J lost 7 bases, with 20 bases between them. This CDR3 is CAWTTGRGPGEQYF. The CDR3 coding sequence is TGTGCCTGGACCACCGGGAGGGGGCCCGGTGAGCAGTACTTC.

This chain links TRBV25-1 with TRBJ2-3; 13 bases map to TRBD2. J gave up 2 bases and V 6 bases, and 2 bases lay outside the gene matches. This CDR3 has 15 amino acids. Germline-derived CDR1 and CDR2 are MGHDK and SYGVNS. This CDR3 is CASRTSGRTTDTQYF. Written as DNA, the CDR3 is TGTGCCAGCAGGACTAGCGGGAGGACCACAGATACGCAGTATTTT.

The chain uses TRBV18 and TRBJ1-2, with D perhaps matching TRBD1 (5 bases). The CDR3 sequence is 15 residues long. CDR1 and CDR2 (germline): KGHSH, LQKENI. Trimming removed 3 bases from V and 6 bases from J, with 17 bases in between. CDR3 loop: CASSPGTGLTNGYTF. The CDR3 DNA reads as TGTGCCAGCTCACCTGGGACGGGACTCACCAATGGCTACACCTTC.

The chain recombines TRBV4-3 with TRBJ2-3; D may match TRBD1 or TRBD2 (6 bases each). Germline V lookup: CDR1 LGHNA, CDR2 YSLEER. Trimming stripped 3 bases from V and 4 bases from J, with 14 bases between. The CDR3 extends over 15 amino acids. In nucleotides, the CDR3 is TGCGCCAGCAGCCAGGGGGGCAGGGGCGCAGATACGCAGTATTTT. It yields the protein CASSQGGRGADTQYF.

Here the CDR3 DNA reads TGTGCCAGCAGCCAAGGAATTGGCTCCTACAATGAGCAGTTCTTC. Translating gives CASSQGIGSYNEQFF. The chain combines TRBV3-1 (or the pseudogene TRBV3-2) with TRBJ2-1, with no clear D. Trimming left V 1 base short and J 0 bases short, with 7 bases between. This CDR3 region has 15 residues. The germline gives CDR1 LGHDT, CDR2 YNNKEL (reference sequence).

J is TRBJ2-1 and V is TRBV7-8; 7 bases agree with TRBD1. Losses at the gene ends were 7 bases for V and 3 bases for J; bases not matched to a gene: 12. The CDR3 contains 16 residues. The germline CDR1 and CDR2 sequences are SGHVS and FQNEAQ. For the CDR3, the DNA is TGTGCCAGCACCTACAGGGGAAGGGGGAGCTACAATGAGCAGTTCTTC. Protein product: CASTYRGRGSYNEQFF.

For the CDR3, the DNA is TGTGCCAGCAGCTTGTCTCAGGGAATTAAAAATGAGCAGTTCTTC. It yields the protein CASSLSQGIKNEQFF. The chain couples TRBV5-5 to TRBJ2-1; the D gene is possibly TRBD1 (5 bases). The length of the CDR3 is 15 residues. Trimming shortened V by 1 base and J by 7 bases, and 15 bases separated the two germline ends. Germline CDR1 and CDR2: SGHKS and YYEKEE (reference sequence).

The chain has TRBV11-2 and TRBJ2-3, with D possibly called TRBD1 or TRBD2 (5 bases each). The germline CDR1 and CDR2 sequences are SGHAT and FQNNGV. The CDR3 runs 17 residues. V was cut by 0 bases and J by 2 bases, with 15 bases left in between. The CDR3 nucleotides are TGTGCCAGCAGCTTAGAACCCGGGGCCGCCTACACAGATACGCAGTATTTT. Residues: CASSLEPGAAYTDTQYF.

The gene calls are TRBV11-1 and TRBJ1-1; 7 bases agree with TRBD1. The V and J ends lost 4 bases and 0 bases, in that order; junction bases with no gene match: 5. CDR1 and CDR2 from the germline V gene are SGHAT and FQDESV (reference sequence). There are 15 residues in the CDR3. CDR3 sequence (DNA): TGTGCCAGCAGCTGGGACAGTTCTCTGAACACTGAAGCTTTCTTT. Translated, it gives CASSWDSSLNTEAFF.